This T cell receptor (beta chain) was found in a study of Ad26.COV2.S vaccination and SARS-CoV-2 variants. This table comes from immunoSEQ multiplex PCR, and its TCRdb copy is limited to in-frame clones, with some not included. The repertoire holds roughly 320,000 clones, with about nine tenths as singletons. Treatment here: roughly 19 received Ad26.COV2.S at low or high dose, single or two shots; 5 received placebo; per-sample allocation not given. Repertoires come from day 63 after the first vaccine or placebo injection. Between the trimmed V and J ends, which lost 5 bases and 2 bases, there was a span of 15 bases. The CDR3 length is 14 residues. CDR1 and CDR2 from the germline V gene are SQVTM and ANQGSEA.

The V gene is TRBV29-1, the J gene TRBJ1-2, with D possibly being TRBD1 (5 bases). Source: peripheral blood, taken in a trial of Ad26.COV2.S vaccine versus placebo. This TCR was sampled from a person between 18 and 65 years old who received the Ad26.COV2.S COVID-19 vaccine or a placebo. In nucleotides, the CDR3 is TGCAGCGTTTGGTCAGGGTCCATCAACTATGGCTACACCTTC. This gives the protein CSVWSGSINYGYTF.